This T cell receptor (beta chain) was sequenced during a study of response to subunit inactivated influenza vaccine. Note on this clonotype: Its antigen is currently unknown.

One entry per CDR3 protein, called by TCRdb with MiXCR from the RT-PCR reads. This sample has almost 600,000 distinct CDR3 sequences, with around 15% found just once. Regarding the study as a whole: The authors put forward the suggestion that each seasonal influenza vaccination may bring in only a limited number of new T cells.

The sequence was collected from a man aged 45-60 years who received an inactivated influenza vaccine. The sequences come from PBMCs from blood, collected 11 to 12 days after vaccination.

Here the CDR3 reads CASSQGVGTVSYEQYF. The CDR3 DNA reads as TGTGCCAGCTCCCAGGGAGTAGGGACTGTCTCCTACGAGCAGTACTTC. This chain connects TRBV18 to TRBJ2-7, with D perhaps matching TRBD2 (6 bases). CDR1 is KGHSH and CDR2 is LQKENI in the germline V gene. The CDR3 extends over 16 amino acids. Trimming shortened V by 6 bases and J by 0 bases, and 18 bases separated the two germline ends.